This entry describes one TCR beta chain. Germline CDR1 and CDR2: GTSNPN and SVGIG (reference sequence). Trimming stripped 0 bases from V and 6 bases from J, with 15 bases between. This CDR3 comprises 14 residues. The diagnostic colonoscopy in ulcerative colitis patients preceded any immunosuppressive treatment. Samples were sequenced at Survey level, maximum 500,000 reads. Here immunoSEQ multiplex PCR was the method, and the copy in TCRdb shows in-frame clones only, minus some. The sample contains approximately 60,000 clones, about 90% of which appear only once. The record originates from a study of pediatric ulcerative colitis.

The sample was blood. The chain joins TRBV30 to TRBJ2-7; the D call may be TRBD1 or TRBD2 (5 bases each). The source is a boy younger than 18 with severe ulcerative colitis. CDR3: CAWSVAVGDREQYF. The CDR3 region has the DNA TGTGCCTGGAGTGTAGCGGTAGGGGATCGCGAGCAGTACTTC.